The rows below give T cell receptor beta chains drawn from one sample of a study of blood T cell repertoires in COVID-19. The method was immunoSEQ multiplex PCR; TCRdb's version includes in-frame clones alone and lacks a portion of them. The sample has approximately 94,000 clones, 88% seen once. Sequences were obtained from peripheral blood. The receptors come from a human donor in a cohort sampled during active COVID-19. The CDR3 runs from the conserved cysteine through the conserved F or W. The D gene is left open where the match is weak. Not all rows give a size; the values are once, few, many and, for expanded clones, a class.

V gene: TRBV9
D gene: .
clone size: .
J gene: TRBJ1-6
CDR3 DNA: TGTGCCAGCAGCTCCCGGGAGAGTAGCTTTAATTCACCCCTCCACTTT
CDR3 protein: CASSSRESSFNSPLHF

V gene: TRBV5-6
D gene: .
clone size: few
J gene: TRBJ1-5
CDR3 DNA: TGTGCCAGCAGCTTGGGGGACGGAGGGCAGCATTTT
CDR3 protein: CASSLGDGGQHF

V gene: TRBV6-5
D gene: TRBD2
clone size: few
J gene: TRBJ2-3
CDR3 DNA: TGTGCCAGCAGTTGGTCTAGCGGGGAAAGCACAGATACGCAGTATTTT
CDR3 protein: CASSWSSGESTDTQYF

V gene: TRBV5-1
D gene: TRBD2
clone size: .
J gene: TRBJ2-7
CDR3 DNA: TGCGCCAGCAGCGGCGCTAGCGGGAGGGTAGCCGAGCAGTACTTC
CDR3 protein: CASSGASGRVAEQYF

V gene: TRBV7-2
D gene: .
clone size: .
J gene: TRBJ1-4
CDR3 DNA: TGTGCCAGCAGCTTATTCGTCCACACCAGTGAAAAACTGTTTTTT
CDR3 protein: CASSLFVHTSEKLFF

V gene: TRBV24-1
D gene: TRBD2
clone size: .
J gene: TRBJ2-1
CDR3 DNA: TGTGCCACCAGTGGGCTAGCGGGGAATGAGCAGTTCTTC
CDR3 protein: CATSGLAGNEQFF

V gene: TRBV5-6
D gene: TRBD2
clone size: .
J gene: TRBJ2-3
CDR3 DNA: TGTGCCAGCAGCTACGGACTAGTCGGAGATACGCAGTATTTT
CDR3 protein: CASSYGLVGDTQYF

V gene: TRBV5-4
D gene: .
clone size: .
J gene: TRBJ2-5
CDR3 DNA: TGTGCCAGCAGCTCTTCTTGGGCTAGCGCTAAACAAGAGACCCAGTACTTC
CDR3 protein: CASSSSWASAKQETQYF

V gene: TRBV28
D gene: TRBD1
clone size: once
J gene: TRBJ2-5
CDR3 DNA: TGTGCCGGTTCGACAGGGACCTTAGAGACCCAGTACTTC
CDR3 protein: CAGSTGTLETQYF

V gene: TRBV4-1
D gene: .
clone size: .
J gene: TRBJ2-7
CDR3 DNA: TGCGCCAGCAGCCAAGGCGCGGCGGGTGGATCCTACGAGCAGTACTTC
CDR3 protein: CASSQGAAGGSYEQYF

V gene: TRBV29-1
D gene: .
clone size: .
J gene: TRBJ2-6
CDR3 DNA: TGCAGCGTTGTTTGGGAGGCTGGGGCCAACGTCCTGACTTTC
CDR3 protein: CSVVWEAGANVLTF